The T cell receptor (beta chain) under discussion was sequenced for a study of cytomegalovirus exposure and HLA in healthy donors. Study results and limitations: As was reported, the classifier diagnosed cytomegalovirus status with high specificity and sensitivity.

The PCR contained 60 Vbeta and 13 Jbeta primers. Produced via immunoSEQ multiplex PCR; TCRdb's table is partial and in-frame only. Of fewer than 110,000 clones listed, roughly 80% are singletons. Per germline, CDR1 SGHRS and CDR2 YFSETQ. The CDR3 covers 14 residues. V lost 4 bases, J lost 5 bases, and 3 bases stayed unmatched. A few counts support this clone. Its antigen remains unknown. The chain has TRBV5-1 and TRBJ2-2, with 9 bases aligning to TRBD1. This sequence originates from a young man in good health and CMV-seropositive. The sequenced sample was PBMCs. CDR3 nucleotide sequence: TGCGCCAGCAGCCGGGACAGGGAAACCGGGGAGCTGTTTTTT. Protein sequence: CASSRDRETGELFF.